The 25 T cell receptor beta chains in this list originate from one sample, sequenced in a study of T cell changes during pregnancy in multiple sclerosis. The table came from immunoSEQ multiplex PCR; TCRdb's copy has only in-frame clones and leaves some out. This sample has 70,000 to 75,000 clones, with 85% to 95% found just once. The source was peripheral blood, collected before pregnancy. The receptors originated from a female donor with multiple sclerosis, enrolled in a pregnancy study.

The rearrangement uses TRBV7-9 and TRBJ2-1, with TRBD1 as a possible D gene (6 bases). Germline V gene data show CDR1 as SEHNR and CDR2 as FQNEAQ (reference sequence). Trimming left V 4 bases short and J 4 bases short, with 17 bases between. CDR3 length equals 16 residues. The DNA for the CDR3 is TGTGCCAGCAGCTCTACACATCCTGACAGGTACAATGAGCAGTTCTTC. Translating gives CASSSTHPDRYNEQFF.

The chain employs TRBV10-3 and TRBJ2-7; TRBD2 aligns across 8 bases. Germline values: CDR1 ENHRY, CDR2 SYGVKD. V was clipped by 4 bases and J by 7 bases; unmatched bases: 15. The CDR3 sequence is 16 residues long. As DNA, the CDR3 is TGTGCCATCAGTGGACATACGGGAGGGAAACCTACAGAGCAGTACTTC. Translation: CAISGHTGGKPTEQYF.

The chain couples TRBV7-8 to TRBJ1-5; the match to TRBD1 covers 9 bases. Per the germline V gene, CDR1 is SGHVS and CDR2 is FQNEAQ. This CDR3 contains 17 residues. V was pared by 5 bases and J by 4 bases, with 12 bases of the junction left unmatched. CDR3: CASSIFTRDRVNQPQHF. The CDR3 nucleotides read TGTGCCAGCAGCATATTCACCCGGGACAGGGTTAATCAGCCCCAGCATTTT.

This chain uses TRBV5-6 with TRBJ2-3; D is perhaps TRBD1 (6 bases). Looked up from germline, CDR1 is SGHDT and CDR2 is YYEEEE. The ends were cut back, 3 bases at V and 1 base at J, with 15 bases in the middle. The length of the CDR3 is 16 residues. CDR3 DNA sequence: TGTGCCAGCAGCTCGCTAGGCCCAGGGGGCACAGATACGCAGTATTTT. It yields the protein CASSSLGPGGTDTQYF. Complete variable domain (other parts from reference TRBV5-6 and TRBJ2-3): DAGVTQSPTHLIKTRGQQVTLRCSPKSGHDTVSWYQQALGQGPQFIFQYYEEEERQRGNFPDRFSGHQFPNYSSELNVNALLLGDSALYLCASSSLGPGGTDTQYFGPGTRLTVL.

The chain carries TRBV7-2 and TRBJ2-3; TRBD2 matches at 7 bases. CDR1 is SGHTA and CDR2 is FQGNSA in the germline V gene. Unmatched junction bases numbered 11, after V lost 5 bases and J lost 6 bases. The CDR3 has 15 residues. DNA for the CDR3: TGTGCCAGCAGCACTAGCGTGGGCCGCTCGGATACGCAGTATTTT. Its translation: CASSTSVGRSDTQYF.

CDR3 in amino acids: CASSPGRTGGNAEQFF. In DNA, the CDR3 is TGTGCCAGCAGCCCAGGACGGACAGGGGGCAACGCTGAGCAGTTCTTC. This chain uses TRBV4-2 with TRBJ2-1; TRBD1 agrees at 11 bases. The J segment lost 9 bases and the V segment lost 4 bases, leaving 11 bases of the junction unmatched. This CDR3 region has 16 residues. Germline lookup yields CDR1 LGHNA and CDR2 YNFKEQ.

This chain joins TRBV19 and TRBJ1-1, with D perhaps TRBD1 (5 bases). Germline V gives CDR1 LNHDA, CDR2 SQIVND (reference sequence). V was pared by 6 bases and J by 7 bases, with 15 bases between. There are 13 residues in the CDR3. For the CDR3, the DNA is TGTGCCAGTAGGGGCGGGACGGAGATTGAAGCTTTCTTT. The encoded protein is CASRGGTEIEAFF.

The V gene is TRBV7-9, the J gene TRBJ2-1; 10 positions match TRBD1. From germline, CDR1 is SEHNR and CDR2 FQNEAQ (reference sequence). Trimming at V came to 8 bases and at J to 6 bases, leaving 4 bases not matched to a gene. This CDR3 spans 13 amino acids. In nucleotides, the CDR3 is TGTGCCAGCCGAAGGACAGGGGGCAATGAGCAGTTCTTC. This encodes CASRRTGGNEQFF.

The sample holds one count of this clone. The chain combines TRBV6-4 with TRBJ1-2; TRBD1 aligns across 11 bases. Trimming took 0 bases from V and 7 from J; bases not matched to a gene: 4. This CDR3 comprises 15 residues. Germline lookup yields CDR1 MRHNA and CDR2 SNTAGT. This chain's CDR3 is CASSDSGTGGTGYTF. The CDR3 coding sequence is TGTGCCAGCAGTGACTCCGGGACAGGGGGGACTGGCTACACCTTC.

This sequence joins TRBV7-9 and TRBJ1-1; 10 bases are a match to TRBD1. The V gene end was trimmed by 11 bases and the J gene end by 0 bases; junction bases not matched to a gene: 15. The germline gives CDR1 SEHNR, CDR2 FQNEAQ (reference sequence). The CDR3 runs 17 residues. This chain's CDR3 is CADDPGQGIIMNTEAFF. In nucleotides, the CDR3 is TGTGCCGACGATCCGGGACAGGGGATAATCATGAACACTGAAGCTTTCTTT.

The gene calls are TRBV7-3 and TRBJ2-7; D possibly corresponds to TRBD1 (6 bases). CDR1 SGHTA and CDR2 FQGTGA come from the germline V gene. This CDR3 is 13 amino acids long. V shed 4 bases and J shed 6 bases, with 13 bases lying between them. The CDR3 protein is CASSSQQGTEQYF. DNA of the CDR3: TGTGCCAGCAGCTCGCAACAGGGAACCGAGCAGTACTTC.

The chain carries TRBV19 and TRBJ2-5; 11 nucleotides align to TRBD1. Germline CDR1 reads LNHDA; CDR2 reads SQIVND (reference sequence). This CDR3 spans 15 amino acids. Trimming at V came to 6 bases and at J to 5 bases, leaving 8 bases not matched to a gene. The CDR3 loop reads CASSRGQGDFETQYF. The CDR3 DNA follows: TGTGCCAGTAGCCGGGGACAGGGGGATTTTGAGACCCAGTACTTC.

The chain has TRBV6-5 and TRBJ2-7; a possible D gene is TRBD2 (5 bases). The V and J ends lost 5 bases and 2 bases respectively, with 13 bases between them. CDR3 length: 14 residues. Germline CDR1 is MNHEY and CDR2 is SVGAGI. The CDR3 DNA follows: TGTGCCAGCAGTCGGACTGAAGTTACCTACGAGCAGTACTTC. Its translation: CASSRTEVTYEQYF.

The chain employs TRBV28 and TRBJ2-3; tentatively, D is TRBD1 (6 bases). Looked up from germline, CDR1 is MDHEN and CDR2 is SYDVKM. Deletions cut 6 bases from V and 0 bases from J, with 13 bases between. The length of the CDR3 is 15 residues. CDR3 in amino acids: CASSSQGISTDTQYF. CDR3 DNA sequence: TGTGCCAGCAGCTCACAGGGAATTAGCACAGATACGCAGTATTTT.

J is TRBJ2-1 and V is TRBV4-2, with a possible D match to TRBD2 (6 bases). The CDR3 loop spans 16 amino acids. In germline, CDR1 is LGHNA, CDR2 YNFKEQ. Trimming took 0 bases from V and 7 from J, leaving 16 bases between them. This CDR3 reads CASSQDMGGGKNEQFF. The DNA of the CDR3 is TGTGCCAGCAGCCAAGATATGGGCGGAGGGAAGAATGAGCAGTTCTTC.

V usage is TRBV7-3 and J usage is TRBJ2-1; possibly TRBD2 for D (6 bases). There are 13 residues in the CDR3. Germline-derived CDR1 and CDR2 are SGHTA and FQGTGA. The ends were cut back, 5 bases at V and 9 bases at J, with 14 bases in the middle. CDR3 residues: CASSPSSDGEQFF. In DNA, the CDR3 is TGTGCCAGCAGCCCTTCTAGCGACGGTGAGCAGTTCTTC.

The rearrangement uses TRBV7-2 and TRBJ2-3; possibly TRBD2 for D (5 bases). This CDR3 comprises 16 residues. Trimming stripped 5 bases from V and 2 bases from J, with 17 bases between. Per the germline V gene, CDR1 is SGHTA and CDR2 is FQGNSA. The CDR3 DNA reads as TGTGCCAGCAGCCCCAGACGGGGTTATCTCACAGATACGCAGTATTTT. Its translation is CASSPRRGYLTDTQYF. Supplemented by reference TRBV7-2 and TRBJ2-3, the full variable domain reads GAGVSQSPSNKVTEKGKDVELRCDPISGHTALYWYRQSLGQGLEFLIYFQGNSAPDKSGLPSDRFSAERTGGSVSTLTIQRTQQEDSAVYLCASSPRRGYLTDTQYFGPGTRLTVL.

The gene calls are TRBV7-2 and TRBJ2-3; tentatively, D is TRBD2 (6 bases). Germline loops: CDR1 SGHTA, CDR2 FQGNSA. V lost 8 bases to trimming and J lost 2 bases, with 14 bases between them. This CDR3 region has 14 residues. In nucleotides, the CDR3 is TGTGCCAGCGGGGACTCTTCCCCCACAGATACGCAGTATTTT. Protein sequence: CASGDSSPTDTQYF.

CDR3 amino acids: CASSQDGSSDHTGELFF. In nucleotides, the CDR3 is TGCGCCAGCAGCCAAGATGGTAGCAGCGATCACACCGGGGAGCTGTTTTTT. The gene calls are TRBV4-3 and TRBJ2-2; no clear D gene. Germline V gives CDR1 LGHNA, CDR2 YSLEER. The ends were cut back, 0 bases at V and 3 bases at J, with 14 bases in the middle. This CDR3 contains 17 residues.

The J gene is TRBJ1-2, the V gene TRBV10-3, with D possibly TRBD1 on 5 matching bases. Trimming pared 4 bases from V and 7 bases from J, leaving 10 bases between. The CDR3 extends over 12 amino acids. Germline lookup yields CDR1 ENHRY and CDR2 SYGVKD. Written as DNA, the CDR3 is TGTGCCATCAGTGGCAGGGATGGTGGCTACACCTTC. Translating gives CAISGRDGGYTF.

The V call is TRBV2, the J call TRBJ1-2, with a tentative D call TRBD1 (5 bases). The CDR3 has 15 residues. The V end was cut by 0 bases, the J end by 5 bases, with 13 bases between. CDR1 and CDR2 from the germline V gene are SNHLY and FYNNEI. As DNA, the CDR3 is TGTGCCAGCAGTGAAGCGCTTCAGGGAAGGTATGGCTACACCTTC. This codes for CASSEALQGRYGYTF.

V gene TRBV14 combines with J gene TRBJ2-7; 8 bases are a match to TRBD1. Losses at the gene ends were 1 base for V and 5 bases for J; bases not matched to a gene: 4. The germline V gene encodes CDR1 SGHDN and CDR2 FVKESK. The CDR3 is 14 amino acids. The CDR3 region is CASSQGYRGNEQYF. The CDR3 DNA is TGTGCCAGCAGCCAAGGGTACAGGGGGAACGAGCAGTACTTC. The full variable domain, completed using reference TRBV14 and TRBJ2-7, is EAGVTQFPSHSVIEKGQTVTLRCDPISGHDNLYWYRRVMGKEIKFLLHFVKESKQDESGMPNNRFLAERTGGTYSTLKVQPAELEDSGVYFCASSQGYRGNEQYFGPGTRLTVT.

V is TRBV29-1 and J is TRBJ2-3; D ambiguous. The germline CDR1 and CDR2 sequences are SQVTM and ANQGSEA. V gave up 4 bases and J gave up 3 bases, with 11 bases separating them. The CDR3 loop spans 13 amino acids. The DNA for the CDR3 is TGCAGCGTTGCCCCCAGGATAACAGATACGCAGTATTTT. Amino acid sequence: CSVAPRITDTQYF.

The V gene is TRBV5-5, the J gene TRBJ2-3, with a tentative D call TRBD1 (6 bases). With 6 bases removed from V and 4 bases from J, the gap between germline ends came to 21 bases. Germline CDR1 is SGHKS and CDR2 is YYEKEE (reference sequence). This CDR3 comprises 16 residues. The CDR3: CASNLYGDTRADTQYF. DNA of the CDR3: TGTGCCAGCAACCTGTACGGGGACACGAGGGCAGATACGCAGTATTTT.

V and J are TRBV4-2 and TRBJ2-6; 10 positions agree with TRBD2. The V segment lost 0 bases and the J segment 3 bases; nucleotides outside the gene matches: 8. The CDR3 covers 19 residues. The V gene's germline CDR1 is LGHNA and CDR2 YNFKEQ. The CDR3 sequence is CASSQEGGAGGGGANVLTF. Written as DNA, the CDR3 is TGTGCCAGCAGCCAAGAAGGGGGAGCGGGAGGGGGTGGGGCCAACGTCCTGACTTTC.